The present TCR beta chain was sequenced within a study of cytomegalovirus exposure and HLA in healthy donors. The CDR3 extends over 16 amino acids. Looked up from germline, CDR1 is MGHRA and CDR2 is YSYEKL. V was shortened by 0 bases and J by 1 base, with 10 bases between the two germline ends. General study results and limits: TCR beta sequences reportedly predicted most subjects' HLA-A and HLA-B alleles accurately.

There are a few counts of this clone. The antigen remains unidentified. Primers for the PCR totalled 60 Vbeta and 13 Jbeta. Clones were read by immunoSEQ multiplex PCR, and TCRdb kept only the in-frame ones, dropping some. The sample consists of 55,000 to 80,000 clones, around 80% of them appearing once. The chain has TRBV4-1 and TRBJ1-5, with D perhaps TRBD1 (5 bases). The origin of this receptor is a man aged 35-49 years in good health and CMV-seronegative. The sequencing input was PBMCs. The CDR3 DNA reads as TGCGCCAGCAGCCAAGAGGCGGAGGGGAGCAATCAGCCCCAGCATTTT. Translated: CASSQEAEGSNQPQHF.